A single T cell receptor beta chain is shown here with its context. The CDR3 loop spans 15 amino acids. Germline assignment: CDR1 MNHEY and CDR2 SVGAGI. J gave up 5 bases and V 0 bases, and 5 bases lay outside the gene matches. Original data processing: The authors estimated nucleated cell counts from reference gene primer amplification. Profiled with immunoSEQ multiplex PCR; TCRdb holds only in-frame clones, not every one. V, J and clone size are those of that table, while D and trimming were read from the DNA. The table records under 400,000 clones, about nine tenths of them present only once. Seattle enrolled patients during active infection and tracked them longitudinally. These data originate in a study of blood T cell repertoires in COVID-19. Study as a whole: Both acute and convalescent COVID-19 samples were obtained from the United States, Italy and Spain. From T cells, B-cell-depleted T cells, or PBMCs came the material, which was cDNA or gDNA.

Sequencing input: peripheral blood. The chain joins TRBV6-5 to TRBJ2-5, with TRBD1 matching over 8 bases. The TCR comes from a woman in her 30s with COVID-19, enrolled during active disease. CDR3 sequence reads: CASSYSTGARETQYF. CDR3 nucleotide sequence: TGTGCCAGCAGTTACTCGACAGGGGCTCGGGAGACCCAGTACTTC.